The present T cell receptor beta chain was sequenced within a study of cytomegalovirus exposure and HLA in healthy donors. Overall study results and limits: Judged likely to be a sequencing artifact was a cluster of highly shared sequence variants. A previous analysis found most TCR beta V segments productive roughly 87% or roughly 30% of the time.

Comment on this clone: Its target is not known.

All donors participated as healthy donors of bone marrow. Amplification used 60 Vbeta primers and 13 Jbeta primers. Assay: immunoSEQ multiplex PCR; the TCRdb copy retains only in-frame clones and omits some. Seen here are approximately 150,000 clones, more than 60% observed once, and the top ten hold around 1.8%. The CDR3 length is 16 residues. The V end lost 5 bases, the J end lost 3 bases, and 17 bases lay between the germline ends. The V gene's germline CDR1 is SGHDT and CDR2 YYEEEE. The sequence was obtained from a male donor in good health and CMV-seronegative. V and J are TRBV5-6 and TRBJ1-4; D not certain. The sample consisted of PBMCs. DNA of the CDR3: TGTGCCAGCAGTCTGAGATCCATGGAGGCTAATGAAAAACTGTTTTTT. Its translation is CASSLRSMEANEKLFF.